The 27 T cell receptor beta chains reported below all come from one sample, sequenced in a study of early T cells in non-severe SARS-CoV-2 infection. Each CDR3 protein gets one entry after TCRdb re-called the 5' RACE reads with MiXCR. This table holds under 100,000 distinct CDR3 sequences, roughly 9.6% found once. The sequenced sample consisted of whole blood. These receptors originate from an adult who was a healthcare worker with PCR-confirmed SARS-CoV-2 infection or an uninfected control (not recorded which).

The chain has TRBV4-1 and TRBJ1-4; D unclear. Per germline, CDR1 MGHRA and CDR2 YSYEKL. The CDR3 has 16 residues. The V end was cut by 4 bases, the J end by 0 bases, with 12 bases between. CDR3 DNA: TGCGCCAGCAGCCGGTCCCAGGCGGCAACTAATGAAAAACTGTTTTTT. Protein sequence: CASSRSQAATNEKLFF.

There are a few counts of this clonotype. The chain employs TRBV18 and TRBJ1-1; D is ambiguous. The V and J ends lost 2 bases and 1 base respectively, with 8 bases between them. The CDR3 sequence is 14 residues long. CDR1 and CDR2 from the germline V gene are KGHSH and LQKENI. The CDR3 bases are TGTGCCAGCTCACCAGCCAGGACGAACACTGAAGCTTTCTTT. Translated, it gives CASSPARTNTEAFF. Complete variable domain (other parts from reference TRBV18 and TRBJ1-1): NAGVMQNPRHLVRRRGQEARLRCSPMKGHSHVYWYRQLPEEGLKFMVYLQKENIIDESGMPKERFSAEFPKEGPSILRIQQVVRGDSAAYFCASSPARTNTEAFFGQGTRLTVV.

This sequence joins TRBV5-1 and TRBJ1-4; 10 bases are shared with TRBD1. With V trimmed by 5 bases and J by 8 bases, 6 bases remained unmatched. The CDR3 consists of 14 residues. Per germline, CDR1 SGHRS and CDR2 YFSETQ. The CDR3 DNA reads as TGCGCCAGCAGTTCCGGACAGGGGGACGAAAAACTGTTTTTT. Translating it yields CASSSGQGDEKLFF. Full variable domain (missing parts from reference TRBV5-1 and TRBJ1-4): KAGVTQTPRYLIKTRGQQVTLSCSPISGHRSVSWYQQTPGQGLQFLFEYFSETQRNKGNFPGRFSGRQFSNSRSEMNVSTLELGDSALYLCASSSGQGDEKLFFGSGTQLSVL.

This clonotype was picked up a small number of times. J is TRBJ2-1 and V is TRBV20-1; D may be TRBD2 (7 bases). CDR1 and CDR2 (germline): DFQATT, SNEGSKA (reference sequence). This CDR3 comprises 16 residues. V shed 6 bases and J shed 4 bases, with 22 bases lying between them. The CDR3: CSAPSSRGGSYNEQFF. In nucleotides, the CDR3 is TGCAGTGCCCCCAGCAGTCGCGGGGGCTCGTACAATGAGCAGTTCTTC.

CDR3 amino acids: CASSHWGYEQYF. DNA of the CDR3: TGTGCCAGCAGCCATTGGGGTTACGAGCAGTACTTC. V is TRBV3-1 and J is TRBJ2-7, with D unresolved. Germline values: CDR1 LGHDT, CDR2 YNNKEL (reference sequence). This CDR3 contains 12 residues. V was clipped by 3 bases and J by 4 bases, with 7 bases between them.

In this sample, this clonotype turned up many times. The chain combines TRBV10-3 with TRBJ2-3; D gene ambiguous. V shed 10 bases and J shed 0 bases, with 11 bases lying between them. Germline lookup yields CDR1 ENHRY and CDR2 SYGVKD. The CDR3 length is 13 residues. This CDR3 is CASRPSSTDTQYF. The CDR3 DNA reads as TGTGCCAGCCGGCCTTCTAGCACAGATACGCAGTATTTT.

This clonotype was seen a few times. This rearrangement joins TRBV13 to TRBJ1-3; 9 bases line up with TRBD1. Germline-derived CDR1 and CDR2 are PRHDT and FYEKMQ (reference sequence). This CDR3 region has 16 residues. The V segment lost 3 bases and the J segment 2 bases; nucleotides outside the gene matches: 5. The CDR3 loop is CASSLGTGGTGNTIYF. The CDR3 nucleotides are TGTGCCAGCAGCTTGGGAACAGGGGGCACTGGAAACACCATATATTTT.

DNA of the CDR3: TGTGCCAGCAGTTTTCGGCAGGGGGCTAGGAATGAGCAGTTCTTC. Translated, it gives CASSFRQGARNEQFF. The V call is TRBV12-3 or TRBV12-4, the J call TRBJ2-1, with 8 bases identical to TRBD1. The CDR3 is made up of 15 amino acids. The J segment lost 7 bases and the V segment lost 3 bases, leaving 8 bases of the junction unmatched.

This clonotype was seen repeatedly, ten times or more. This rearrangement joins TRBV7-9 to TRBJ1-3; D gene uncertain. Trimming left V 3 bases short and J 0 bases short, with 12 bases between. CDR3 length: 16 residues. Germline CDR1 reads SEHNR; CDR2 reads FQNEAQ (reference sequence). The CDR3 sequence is CASSLNSVNSGNTIYF. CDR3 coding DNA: TGTGCCAGCAGCTTGAACAGCGTCAACTCTGGAAACACCATATATTTT.

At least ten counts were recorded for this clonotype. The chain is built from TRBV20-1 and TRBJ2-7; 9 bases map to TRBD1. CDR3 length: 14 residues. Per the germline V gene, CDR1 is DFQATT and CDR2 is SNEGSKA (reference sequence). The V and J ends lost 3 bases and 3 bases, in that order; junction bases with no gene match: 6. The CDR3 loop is CSASLTGGIYEQYF. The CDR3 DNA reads TGCAGTGCTAGTTTGACAGGGGGGATCTACGAGCAGTACTTC.

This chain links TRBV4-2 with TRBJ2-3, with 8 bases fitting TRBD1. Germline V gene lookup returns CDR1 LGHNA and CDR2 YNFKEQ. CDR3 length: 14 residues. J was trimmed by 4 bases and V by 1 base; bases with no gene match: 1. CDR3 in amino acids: CASSQAGGSDTQYF. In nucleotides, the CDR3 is TGTGCCAGCAGCCAAGCAGGGGGCTCAGATACGCAGTATTTT.

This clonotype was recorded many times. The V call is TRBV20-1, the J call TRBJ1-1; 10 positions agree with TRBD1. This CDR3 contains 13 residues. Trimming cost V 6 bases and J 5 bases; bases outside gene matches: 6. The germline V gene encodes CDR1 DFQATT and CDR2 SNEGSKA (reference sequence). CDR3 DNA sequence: TGCAGTGCCAGTGGGACAGGGGAGACTGAAGCTTTCTTT. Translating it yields CSASGTGETEAFF.

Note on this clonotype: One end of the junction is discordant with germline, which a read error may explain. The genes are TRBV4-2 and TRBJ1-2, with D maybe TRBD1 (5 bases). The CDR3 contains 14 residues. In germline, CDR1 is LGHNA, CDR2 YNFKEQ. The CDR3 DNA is TGTGTCAGCAGCCAAGCAGGGTATCACTATGGCTACACCTTC. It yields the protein CVSSQAGYHYGYTF.

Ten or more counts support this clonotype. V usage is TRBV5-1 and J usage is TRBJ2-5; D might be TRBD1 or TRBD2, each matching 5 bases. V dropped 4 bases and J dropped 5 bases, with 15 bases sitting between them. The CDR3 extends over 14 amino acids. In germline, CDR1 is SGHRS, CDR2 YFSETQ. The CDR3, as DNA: TGCGCCAGCAGCCCGGGACCCCGACAGGAGACCCAGTACTTC. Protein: CASSPGPRQETQYF. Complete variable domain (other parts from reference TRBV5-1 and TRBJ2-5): KAGVTQTPRYLIKTRGQQVTLSCSPISGHRSVSWYQQTPGQGLQFLFEYFSETQRNKGNFPGRFSGRQFSNSRSEMNVSTLELGDSALYLCASSPGPRQETQYFGPGTRLLVL.

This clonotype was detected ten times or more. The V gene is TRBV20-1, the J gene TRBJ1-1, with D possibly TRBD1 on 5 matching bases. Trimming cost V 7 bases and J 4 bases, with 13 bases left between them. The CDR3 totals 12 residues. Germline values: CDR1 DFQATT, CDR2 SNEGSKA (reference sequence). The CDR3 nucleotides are TGCAGTGGCCGGGGGTCGGTCACTGAAGCTTTCTTT. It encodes CSGRGSVTEAFF.

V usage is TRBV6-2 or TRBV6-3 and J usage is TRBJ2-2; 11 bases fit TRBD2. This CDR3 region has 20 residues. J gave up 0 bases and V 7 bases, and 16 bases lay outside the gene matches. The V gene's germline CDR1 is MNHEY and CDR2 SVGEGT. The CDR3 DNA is TGTGCCAGCACCCAGGAGACTAGCGGGATTCTAATCCCGAACACCGGGGAGCTGTTTTTT. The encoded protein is CASTQETSGILIPNTGELFF.

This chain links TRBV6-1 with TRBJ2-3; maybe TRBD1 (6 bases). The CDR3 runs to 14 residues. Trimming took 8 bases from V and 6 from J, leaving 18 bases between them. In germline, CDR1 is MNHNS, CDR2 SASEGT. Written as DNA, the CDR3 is TGTGCCAGCCTCCGGGACACGGAGGAGGATACGCAGTATTTT. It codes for CASLRDTEEDTQYF.

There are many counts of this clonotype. The CDR3 region is CASSLRPMGLAGDLDTQYF. The CDR3 DNA reads TGTGCCAGCAGCTTAAGGCCTATGGGTCTAGCGGGCGACTTGGATACGCAGTATTTT. The chain links TRBV11-2 to TRBJ2-3, with TRBD2 matching over 8 bases. Trimming removed 2 bases from V and 6 bases from J; junction bases left unmatched: 19. This CDR3 comprises 19 residues. Looked up from germline, CDR1 is SGHAT and CDR2 is FQNNGV.

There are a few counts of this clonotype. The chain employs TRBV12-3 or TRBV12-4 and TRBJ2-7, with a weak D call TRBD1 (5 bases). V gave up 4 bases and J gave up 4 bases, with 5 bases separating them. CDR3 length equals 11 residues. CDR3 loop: CASSSGYEQYF. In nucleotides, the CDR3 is TGTGCCAGCAGTTCAGGGTACGAGCAGTACTTC.

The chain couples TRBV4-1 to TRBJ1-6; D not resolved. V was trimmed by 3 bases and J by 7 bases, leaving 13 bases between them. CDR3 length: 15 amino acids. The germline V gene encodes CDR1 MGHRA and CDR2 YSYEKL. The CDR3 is CASSHPSARNSPLHF. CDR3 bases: TGCGCCAGCAGCCACCCCTCGGCTCGGAATTCACCCCTCCACTTT.

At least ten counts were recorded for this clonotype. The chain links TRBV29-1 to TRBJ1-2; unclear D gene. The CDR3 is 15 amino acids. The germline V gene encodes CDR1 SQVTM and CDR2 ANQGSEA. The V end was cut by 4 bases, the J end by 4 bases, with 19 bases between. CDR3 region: CSVVVDSALSYGYTF. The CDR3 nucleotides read TGCAGCGTTGTGGTAGACTCGGCCCTTTCCTATGGCTACACCTTC.

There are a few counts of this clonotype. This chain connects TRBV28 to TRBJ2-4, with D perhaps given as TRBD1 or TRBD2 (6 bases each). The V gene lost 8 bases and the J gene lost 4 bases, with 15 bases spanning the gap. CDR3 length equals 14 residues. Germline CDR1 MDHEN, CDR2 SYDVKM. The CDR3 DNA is TGTGCCAGCCAAAACTCGGGGGCTAAAAACATTCAGTACTTC. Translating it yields CASQNSGAKNIQYF.

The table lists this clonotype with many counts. CDR3 sequence reads: CASRDQSSHTEAFF. CDR3 in DNA: TGTGCCAGCAGAGACCAGAGTTCGCACACTGAAGCTTTCTTT. V is TRBV27 and J is TRBJ1-1; D gene ambiguous. CDR1 and CDR2 from the germline V gene are MNHEY and SMNVEV (reference sequence). V was clipped by 6 bases and J by 3 bases, with 14 bases between them. The CDR3 is 14 residues long.

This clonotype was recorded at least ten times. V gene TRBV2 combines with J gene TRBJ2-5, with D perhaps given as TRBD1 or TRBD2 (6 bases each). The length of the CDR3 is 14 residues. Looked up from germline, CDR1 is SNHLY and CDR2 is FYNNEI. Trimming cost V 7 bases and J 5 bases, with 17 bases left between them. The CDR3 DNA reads TGTGCCAGCACTGCACGGGGGCTGTATGAGACCCAGTACTTC. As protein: CASTARGLYETQYF.

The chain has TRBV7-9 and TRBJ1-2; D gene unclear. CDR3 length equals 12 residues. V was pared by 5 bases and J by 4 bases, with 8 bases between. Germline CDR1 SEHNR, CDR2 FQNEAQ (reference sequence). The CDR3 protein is CASSLISYGYTF. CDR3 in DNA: TGTGCCAGCAGCCTCATTTCCTATGGCTACACCTTC.

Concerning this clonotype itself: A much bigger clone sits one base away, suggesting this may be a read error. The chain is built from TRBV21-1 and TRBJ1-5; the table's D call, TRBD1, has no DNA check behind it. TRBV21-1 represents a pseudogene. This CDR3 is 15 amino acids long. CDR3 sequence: CASSRQGPPGQRQHF. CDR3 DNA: TGTGCCAGCAGCAGACAGGGGCCGCCTGGTCAGCGCCAGCATTTT.

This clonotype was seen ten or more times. CDR3 bases: TGCAGTGCTAGAGAGACTAGCGGGAGGGCCGGGAAAAATCAGCAGTTCTTC. Its translation is CSARETSGRAGKNQQFF. The V gene is TRBV20-1, the J gene TRBJ2-1, with TRBD2 identical over 14 bases. The germline V gene encodes CDR1 DFQATT and CDR2 SNEGSKA (reference sequence). After removal of 0 bases from V and 11 bases from J, the junction contained 12 bases not matched to a gene. The CDR3 consists of 17 residues.